This record covers a single T cell receptor (beta chain). The sample is drawn from a study of OX40 agonist ivuxolimab in advanced cancers. Here immunoSEQ multiplex PCR was the method, and the copy in TCRdb shows in-frame clones only, minus some. The table shows 65,000 to 80,000 clones, with roughly 89% occurring only once. The CDR3 extends over 12 amino acids. The germline V and J ends were trimmed by 0 bases and 5 bases, with 5 bases remaining between them. Germline V lookup: CDR1 SGHTS, CDR2 YDEGEE. The sample consisted of CD4+ or CD8+ T cells sorted from blood, taken in a trial of the OX40 agonist ivuxolimab. The receptor was isolated from an adult with an advanced solid tumor such as melanoma, head and neck, liver or kidney cancer. The chain joins TRBV5-8 to TRBJ1-1; unclear D gene. CDR3 in DNA: TGTGCCAGCAGCTTGGGGTGGACTGAAGCTTTCTTT. Its translation is CASSLGWTEAFF.